The source of this T cell receptor beta chain is a study of shared clonotypes between healthy human individuals. Whole-study findings and limits: It was the non-shared clonotypes that had lower generation probabilities than clonotypes shared by all four donors. Memory subsets had estimated richness that was generally smaller than that of naive subsets.

CD4+ cell separation produced CD45RA+ naive and CD45RA-negative memory subsets. The germline V gene encodes CDR1 KGHSH and CDR2 LQKENI. The CDR3 loop spans 14 amino acids. Trimming took off 1 base at V and 1 base at J, with 8 bases between the two ends. Details on this clone: Its specificity is not known. In the same sample, other DNA sequences code for this CDR3.

Measured with immunoSEQ multiplex PCR; TCRdb has only the in-frame clones, and not every one. The sample has roughly 2.5 million clones; around 94% are singletons. Sample: naive CD4+ T cells sorted from blood. Described subset: CD45RA+ positively selected. The V call is TRBV18, the J call TRBJ2-7; weak D call: TRBD1 (6 bases). The TCR was taken from a man aged 18 to 30 in good health. The CDR3 loop is CASSPRTGSYEQYF. CDR3 bases: TGTGCCAGCTCACCACGCACAGGGTCCTACGAGCAGTACTTC.